The clone carrying this TCR beta chain occurred once. In the authors' methods: Reference gene primers were amplified, and this amplification served to estimate nucleated cell counts. Only in-frame clones appear in the TCRdb table, and some are missing; sequencing was by immunoSEQ multiplex PCR. V and J calls and clone size follow that table, whereas D and trimming were derived from the DNA. This sample has around 36,000 clones, with more than 80% found just once. The data derive from a study of blood T cell repertoires in COVID-19. Study-wide background: Samples taken during acute and convalescent COVID-19 were collected in the United States, Italy and Spain. The cDNA or gDNA used as material had been derived from T cells, B-cell-depleted T cells, or PBMCs.

The CDR3 consists of 15 residues. Trimming removed 7 bases from V and 8 bases from J; junction bases left unmatched: 13. Germline lookup yields CDR1 MNHEY and CDR2 SVGAGI. This chain links TRBV6-5 with TRBJ1-2, with 10 bases aligning to TRBD1. Material for sequencing was peripheral blood. The receptor was derived from a man in his sixties with acute or convalescent COVID-19. The CDR3 DNA follows: TGTGCCAGCACCTTACGGTCCGGGACAGGGGTAGGCTACACCTTC. Amino acid sequence: CASTLRSGTGVGYTF.